A selection of T cell receptor beta chains follows, all from one sample in a study of shared clonotypes between healthy human individuals. Profiling relied on immunoSEQ multiplex PCR, and the TCRdb table lists in-frame clones only, not all of them. The sample has about half a million clones, 75% to 80% seen once; the top ten hold about 12%. Sequenced: PBMCs. The receptors derive from a woman aged 40 to 49 in good health. Some clones in this sample may be carry-over from other donors' samples. Each CDR3 is given with its conserved first and last residue. The D gene is left open where the match is weak. The listing skips clone size in some rows; elsewhere it reads once, few, many or a size class.

cdr3_aa: CASTPRGSGIYEQFF; cdr3_nt: TGTGCCAGCACCCCCCGGGGTAGCGGGATATATGAGCAGTTCTTC; clone_size: -; d_call: TRBD2; v_call: TRBV28; j_call: TRBJ2-1
cdr3_aa: CASRLEGSGGQETQYF; cdr3_nt: TGCGCCAGCAGGCTCGAGGGGAGCGGGGGACAAGAGACCCAGTACTTC; clone_size: -; d_call: TRBD2; v_call: TRBV5-1; j_call: TRBJ2-5
cdr3_aa: CASSESRNDQPQHF; cdr3_nt: TGTGCCAGCAGTGAATCGAGGAACGATCAGCCCCAGCATTTT; clone_size: few; d_call: -; v_call: TRBV2; j_call: TRBJ1-5
cdr3_aa: CSVGPGLISTGELFF; cdr3_nt: TGCAGCGTTGGACCGGGACTGATTTCCACCGGGGAGCTGTTTTTT; clone_size: few; d_call: -; v_call: TRBV29-1; j_call: TRBJ2-2
cdr3_aa: CANSADRTSYEQYF; cdr3_nt: TGTGCCAACAGTGCGGACAGAACCAGCTACGAGCAGTACTTC; clone_size: -; d_call: -; v_call: TRBV6-1; j_call: TRBJ2-7
cdr3_aa: CASIQRGGKGYGYTF; cdr3_nt: TGTGCCAGCATCCAGAGGGGGGGAAAGGGGTATGGCTACACCTTC; clone_size: -; d_call: -; v_call: TRBV6-5; j_call: TRBJ1-2
cdr3_aa: CASSVQRNTEAFF; cdr3_nt: TGTGCCAGCAGCGTGCAGCGGAACACTGAAGCTTTCTTT; clone_size: -; d_call: -; v_call: TRBV9; j_call: TRBJ1-1
cdr3_aa: CASSIQGKVGSPLHF; cdr3_nt: TGTGCCAGCAGTATACAGGGTAAAGTGGGGTCACCCCTCCACTTT; clone_size: many; d_call: -; v_call: TRBV2; j_call: TRBJ1-6
cdr3_aa: CASSVQGGYEQYF; cdr3_nt: TGTGCCAGCAGTGTACAGGGAGGTTACGAGCAGTACTTC; clone_size: -; d_call: -; v_call: TRBV2; j_call: TRBJ2-7
cdr3_aa: CASKKDRGDNEQFF; cdr3_nt: TGTGCCAGTAAGAAGGACAGGGGGGACAATGAGCAGTTCTTC; clone_size: -; d_call: TRBD1; v_call: TRBV19; j_call: TRBJ2-1
cdr3_aa: CASSLVGRPSEAFF; cdr3_nt: TGTGCCAGCAGCTTGGTGGGACGTCCCTCTGAAGCTTTCTTT; clone_size: -; d_call: -; v_call: TRBV5-6; j_call: TRBJ1-1
cdr3_aa: CASSRGYMGYEQYF; cdr3_nt: TGTGCCAGCAGCCGGGGATATATGGGTTACGAGCAGTACTTC; clone_size: -; d_call: -; v_call: TRBV5-6; j_call: TRBJ2-7
cdr3_aa: CASSSPGQGRGYTF; cdr3_nt: TGTGCCAGCAGCTCCCCGGGACAGGGTCGTGGCTACACCTTC; clone_size: -; d_call: TRBD1; v_call: TRBV7-6; j_call: TRBJ1-2
cdr3_aa: CASSQQGNQPQHF; cdr3_nt: TGTGCCAGCAGCCAACAAGGAAATCAGCCCCAGCATTTT; clone_size: -; d_call: -; v_call: TRBV27; j_call: TRBJ1-5
cdr3_aa: CATSVRTSGRGTQYF; cdr3_nt: TGTGCCACTTCAGTCCGGACTAGCGGGAGAGGTACGCAGTATTTT; clone_size: -; d_call: TRBD2; v_call: TRBV19; j_call: TRBJ2-3
cdr3_aa: CASSFRATEAFF; cdr3_nt: TGTGCCAGCAGCTTTAGGGCCACTGAAGCTTTCTTT; clone_size: -; d_call: -; v_call: TRBV5-4; j_call: TRBJ1-1
cdr3_aa: CASSPGEPAAYGYTF; cdr3_nt: TGTGCCAGCAGCCCAGGGGAGCCGGCCGCCTATGGCTACACCTTC; clone_size: few; d_call: -; v_call: TRBV7-2; j_call: TRBJ1-2
cdr3_aa: CASSLAGARDTQYF; cdr3_nt: TGTGCCAGCAGCTTAGCGGGAGCGCGGGATACGCAGTATTTT; clone_size: -; d_call: TRBD2; v_call: TRBV5-6; j_call: TRBJ2-3
cdr3_aa: CASSSAPGLMGSDEQFF; cdr3_nt: TGTGCCAGCAGCTCAGCGCCCGGACTCATGGGAAGCGATGAGCAGTTCTTC; clone_size: -; d_call: -; v_call: TRBV11-3; j_call: TRBJ2-1
cdr3_aa: CASSRGSGDTQYF; cdr3_nt: TGCGCCTCAAGCCGGGGGTCAGGCGATACGCAGTATTTT; clone_size: -; d_call: -; v_call: TRBV5-1; j_call: TRBJ2-3
cdr3_aa: CASSLGGHYTF; cdr3_nt: TGTGCCAGCAGCTTGGGAGGTCACTACACCTTC; clone_size: once; d_call: -; v_call: TRBV5-4; j_call: TRBJ1-2
cdr3_aa: CASTPWTGSSGANVLTF; cdr3_nt: TGTGCCAGCACCCCGTGGACGGGTAGCTCTGGGGCCAACGTCCTGACTTTC; clone_size: -; d_call: -; v_call: TRBV7-2; j_call: TRBJ2-6
cdr3_aa: CASTRATGVEKLFF; cdr3_nt: TGTGCCAGCACCCGTGCGACAGGGGTCGAAAAACTGTTTTTT; clone_size: -; d_call: TRBD1; v_call: TRBV28; j_call: TRBJ1-4
cdr3_aa: CSVEDPDRVYGYTF; cdr3_nt: TGCAGCGTTGAAGATCCCGACAGGGTCTATGGCTACACCTTC; clone_size: -; d_call: TRBD1; v_call: TRBV29-1; j_call: TRBJ1-2
cdr3_aa: CASSQQGSGNTIYF; cdr3_nt: TGCGCCAGCAGCCAGCAGGGGTCTGGAAACACCATATATTTT; clone_size: -; d_call: -; v_call: TRBV5-1; j_call: TRBJ1-3
cdr3_aa: CASSPGQGLGYTF; cdr3_nt: TGCGCCAGCAGCCCGGGACAGGGCTTAGGCTACACCTTC; clone_size: many; d_call: TRBD1; v_call: TRBV4-3; j_call: TRBJ1-2
cdr3_aa: CASRSALERVNTEAFF; cdr3_nt: TGTGCCAGTCGCAGTGCGTTAGAGCGGGTGAACACTGAAGCTTTCTTT; clone_size: -; d_call: -; v_call: TRBV5-3; j_call: TRBJ1-1
cdr3_aa: CASSLGRSPYYGYTF; cdr3_nt: TGTGCCAGCAGCTTGGGACGGTCTCCCTACTATGGCTACACCTTC; clone_size: once; d_call: -; v_call: TRBV5-6; j_call: TRBJ1-2
cdr3_aa: CASSLGRGRRDTEAFF; cdr3_nt: TGTGCCAGCAGCTTAGGCAGGGGGCGAAGGGACACTGAAGCTTTCTTT; clone_size: once; d_call: TRBD1; v_call: TRBV11-3; j_call: TRBJ1-1
cdr3_aa: CASSPRRGTNTGELFF; cdr3_nt: TGTGCCAGCAGTCCCCGGAGGGGAACGAACACCGGGGAGCTGTTTTTT; clone_size: -; d_call: -; v_call: TRBV2; j_call: TRBJ2-2
cdr3_aa: CASSQPAGSYGYTF; cdr3_nt: TGTGCCAGCTCACAACCGGCAGGGAGCTATGGCTACACCTTC; clone_size: -; d_call: -; v_call: TRBV18; j_call: TRBJ1-2
cdr3_aa: CASSTLGDTGELFF; cdr3_nt: TGTGCCAGCAGCACCCTAGGGGACACCGGGGAGCTGTTTTTT; clone_size: -; d_call: -; v_call: TRBV9; j_call: TRBJ2-2
cdr3_aa: CASSLGSGSSYEQYF; cdr3_nt: TGTGCCAGCAGCTTGGGTAGCGGGAGTTCCTACGAGCAGTACTTC; clone_size: once; d_call: TRBD2; v_call: TRBV5-6; j_call: TRBJ2-7